This TCR beta chain was recovered during a study of blood T cell repertoires in COVID-19. The CDR3 contains 15 residues. Trimming took 6 bases from V and 3 from J; bases not matched to a gene: 7. Germline CDR1 is SNHLY and CDR2 is FYNNEI. Data came from immunoSEQ multiplex PCR; TCRdb stores just in-frame clones and leaves some out. The sample yields more than 80,000 clones, roughly 90% seen once. The source material was peripheral blood. This clonotype originated in an elderly man with acute or convalescent COVID-19. J is TRBJ2-7 and V is TRBV2; 11 positions agree with TRBD1. The CDR3 DNA follows: TGTGCCAGCAGCCTCCGGACAGGGGGCTTCTACGAGCAGTACTTC. As protein: CASSLRTGGFYEQYF. Filled out from reference TRBV2 and TRBJ2-7, the complete variable domain reads EPEVTQTPSHQVTQMGQEVILRCVPISNHLYFYWYRQILGQKVEFLVSFYNNEISEKSEIFDDQFSVERPDGSNFTLKIRSTKLEDSAMYFCASSLRTGGFYEQYFGPGTRLTVT.